Below, 20 T cell receptor beta chains from the same sample are listed, as sequenced in a study of CD8 T cell repertoires and HIV-1 epitope variants. Repertoires were generated with immunoSEQ multiplex PCR, while TCRdb's copy carries only in-frame clones and drops some. The table lists more than 4,000 clones, less than 75% of them singletons. No antigen is known for these receptors. Sequences were obtained from cultured CD8+ T cells derived from PBMCs. The source of these receptors is a male donor with HIV.

The rearrangement links TRBV11-3 to TRBJ2-3; no reliable D call. The CDR3 loop spans 13 amino acids. Trimming cost V 4 bases and J 6 bases, with 11 bases left between them. CDR1 and CDR2 (germline): SGHNT, YENEEA. The CDR3 reads CASSSDRFDTQYF. The CDR3 DNA follows: TGTGCCAGCAGCTCCGACCGTTTCGATACGCAGTATTTT.

This clone was detected only once. The J gene is TRBJ2-3, the V gene TRBV27, with D possibly TRBD2 on 5 matching bases. V lost 0 bases to trimming and J lost 0 bases, with 16 bases between them. This CDR3 comprises 18 residues. In germline, CDR1 is MNHEY, CDR2 SMNVEV (reference sequence). This CDR3 reads CASSLSITDYTSTDTQYF. Written as DNA, the CDR3 is TGTGCCAGCAGTTTATCGATCACAGACTACACTAGCACAGATACGCAGTATTTT.

The chain has TRBV28 and TRBJ2-1; D unclear. There are 11 residues in the CDR3. V was clipped by 4 bases and J by 3 bases, with 1 base between them. Germline CDR1 and CDR2: MDHEN and SYDVKM. The CDR3 sequence: CASSYYNEQFF. Written as DNA, the CDR3 is TGTGCCAGCAGTTACTACAATGAGCAGTTCTTC. Full variable domain (remainder filled in from reference TRBV28 and TRBJ2-1): DVKVTQSSRYLVKRTGEKVFLECVQDMDHENMFWYRQDPGLGLRLIYFSYDVKMKEKGDIPEGYSVSREKKERFSLILESASTNQTSMYLCASSYYNEQFFGPGTRLTVL.

CDR3 in DNA: TGCGCCAGCAGCAGGCCCGGGACAGGGGCAAACACCGGGGAGCTGTTTTTT. It yields the protein CASSRPGTGANTGELFF. The rearrangement uses TRBV5-1 and TRBJ2-2; TRBD1 agrees at 10 bases. The CDR3 has 17 amino acids. J lost 2 bases, V lost 4 bases, and 8 bases had no gene match. Germline V gene data show CDR1 as SGHRS and CDR2 as YFSETQ. The full variable domain, completed using reference TRBV5-1 and TRBJ2-2, is KAGVTQTPRYLIKTRGQQVTLSCSPISGHRSVSWYQQTPGQGLQFLFEYFSETQRNKGNFPGRFSGRQFSNSRSEMNVSTLELGDSALYLCASSRPGTGANTGELFFGEGSRLTVL.

The chain uses TRBV29-1 and TRBJ1-1; TRBD1 aligns across 7 bases. V trimming: 6 bases; J trimming: 5 bases; junction bases outside the gene matches: 9. The CDR3 covers 13 residues. Germline-derived CDR1 and CDR2 are SQVTM and ANQGSEA. CDR3 bases: TGCAGCGTGCAACAGGGGTTTGGTACTGAAGCTTTCTTT. The encoded protein is CSVQQGFGTEAFF.

This clone was picked up a small number of times. The chain employs TRBV27 and TRBJ1-1, with 9 bases identical to TRBD1. CDR1 is MNHEY and CDR2 is SMNVEV in the germline V gene (reference sequence). Trimming cost V 2 bases and J 1 base; bases outside gene matches: 5. The CDR3 is made up of 16 amino acids. DNA for the CDR3: TGTGCCAGCAGTTTAAGACAGGGGGTATGGAACACTGAAGCTTTCTTT. It yields the protein CASSLRQGVWNTEAFF.

The table lists this clone with a count of one. This chain uses TRBV14 with TRBJ2-3; 8 nucleotides agree with TRBD2. CDR3 length: 18 amino acids. V trimming: 4 bases; J trimming: 7 bases; junction bases outside the gene matches: 19. Germline V lookup: CDR1 SGHDN, CDR2 FVKESK. The CDR3 DNA sequence: TGTGCCAGCAGCCCGTCACTTTTTGGTAGCGGGAAAGGGAATACGCAGTATTTT. Translating gives CASSPSLFGSGKGNTQYF.

This clone occurred once. The genes are TRBV5-1 and TRBJ2-3; 11 bases are a match to TRBD2. J was trimmed by 5 bases and V by 4 bases; bases with no gene match: 3. The CDR3 has 14 amino acids. Germline loops: CDR1 SGHRS, CDR2 YFSETQ. The CDR3 DNA reads TGCGCCAGCAGCAATAGCGGGGGGGGAGATACGCAGTATTTT. Amino acid sequence: CASSNSGGGDTQYF.

The chain combines TRBV15 with TRBJ1-2; 9 nucleotides match TRBD1. Germline V gene sequence: CDR1 LNHNV, CDR2 YYDKDF (reference sequence). Unmatched junction bases numbered 19, after V lost 5 bases and J lost 6 bases. The CDR3 totals 18 residues. The CDR3 sequence: CATSRRLPGQGSPDGYTF. In DNA form, the CDR3 reads TGTGCCACCAGCCGTAGACTCCCGGGACAGGGTAGTCCGGATGGCTACACCTTC.

The rearrangement links TRBV10-3 to TRBJ2-3, with 11 bases that match TRBD2. Per germline, CDR1 ENHRY and CDR2 SYGVKD. The CDR3 consists of 19 residues. V lost 3 bases, J lost 2 bases, and 13 bases stayed unmatched. The CDR3 sequence: CAISDLFSGREESTDTQYF. The CDR3 region has the DNA TGTGCCATCAGTGATCTCTTTAGCGGGAGGGAAGAATCCACAGATACGCAGTATTTT.

The chain has TRBV28 and TRBJ1-1; D gene unclear. Trimming stripped 7 bases from V and 3 bases from J, with 12 bases between. The germline CDR1 and CDR2 sequences are MDHEN and SYDVKM. The CDR3 loop spans 13 amino acids. CDR3 nucleotides: TGTGCCAGCAACATCGACGGGGACACTGAAGCTTTCTTT. Its protein is CASNIDGDTEAFF. The whole variable domain, filled in from reference TRBV28 and TRBJ1-1, reads DVKVTQSSRYLVKRTGEKVFLECVQDMDHENMFWYRQDPGLGLRLIYFSYDVKMKEKGDIPEGYSVSREKKERFSLILESASTNQTSMYLCASNIDGDTEAFFGQGTRLTVV.

The rearrangement links TRBV7-7 to TRBJ2-3, with 10 positions matching TRBD1. The CDR3 runs 17 residues. Germline CDR1 SSHAT, CDR2 FNYEAQ (reference sequence). With 5 bases clipped from V and 5 bases from J, the junction kept 13 bases outside the gene matches. Here the CDR3 DNA reads TGTGCCAGCAGCCTCCCCCGGGACAGGGGACGAGAAGATACGCAGTATTTT. Its protein is CASSLPRDRGREDTQYF.

The CDR3 loop is CASSPSSGFEQYF. Here the CDR3 DNA reads TGTGCCAGCAGCCCCTCGAGCGGGTTCGAGCAGTACTTC. The chain is built from TRBV4-2 and TRBJ2-7; perhaps TRBD2 as D (6 bases). V lost 4 bases to trimming and J lost 6 bases, with 13 bases between them. From germline, CDR1 is LGHNA and CDR2 YNFKEQ. The CDR3 runs 13 residues.

This clone was recorded once. The chain uses TRBV28 and TRBJ1-2, with TRBD1 identical over 7 bases. From germline, CDR1 is MDHEN and CDR2 SYDVKM. This CDR3 is built from 14 residues. After removal of 5 bases from V and 2 bases from J, the junction contained 5 bases not matched to a gene. The CDR3 region has the DNA TGTGCCAGCAGTCTCGGACAGGACAACTATGGCTACACCTTC. As protein: CASSLGQDNYGYTF.

This chain connects TRBV28 to TRBJ2-7, with D possibly being TRBD2 (6 bases). Germline lookup yields CDR1 MDHEN and CDR2 SYDVKM. This CDR3 is 13 amino acids long. V was trimmed by 6 bases and J by 1 base, leaving 10 bases between them. The CDR3 nucleotides are TGTGCCAGCAGCCTCGGGACTTCCTACGAGCAGTACTTC. Its translation: CASSLGTSYEQYF.

The CDR3 reads CSVEPDPGNEQFF. CDR3 DNA sequence: TGCAGCGTTGAACCGGACCCTGGCAATGAGCAGTTCTTC. The V gene is TRBV29-1, the J gene TRBJ2-1, with unresolved D. The CDR3 loop spans 13 amino acids. Germline V gives CDR1 SQVTM, CDR2 ANQGSEA. Trimming removed 2 bases from V and 6 bases from J, with 11 bases in between.

The chain has TRBV4-3 and TRBJ1-4, with 7 nucleotides matching TRBD1. J was trimmed by 7 bases and V by 4 bases; bases with no gene match: 9. This CDR3 contains 15 residues. Germline assignment: CDR1 LGHNA and CDR2 YSLEER. CDR3 sequence reads: CASSPYRGGGEKLFF. The CDR3 nucleotides read TGCGCCAGCAGCCCGTACAGGGGTGGGGGTGAAAAACTGTTTTTT.

This clone was picked up a small number of times. The CDR3: CASSLNTLNTEAFF. Written as DNA, the CDR3 is TGTGCCAGCAGCCTAAATACTTTGAACACTGAAGCTTTCTTT. The V gene is TRBV16, the J gene TRBJ1-1; D gene ambiguous. The V end lost 4 bases, the J end lost 0 bases, and 9 bases lay between the germline ends. Germline lookup yields CDR1 KGHSY and CDR2 FQNENV. There are 14 residues in the CDR3. The full variable domain, completed using reference TRBV16 and TRBJ1-1, is GEEVAQTPKHLVRGEGQKAKLYCAPIKGHSYVFWYQQVLKNEFKFLISFQNENVFDETGMPKERFSAKCLPNSPCSLEIQATKLEDSAVYFCASSLNTLNTEAFFGQGTRLTVV.

This clone was recorded once. The rearrangement links TRBV5-4 to TRBJ2-1; the D gene is possibly TRBD2 (5 bases). The V and J ends lost 3 bases and 4 bases respectively, with 17 bases between them. The CDR3 contains 16 residues. CDR1 SGHNT and CDR2 YYREEE come from the germline V gene (reference sequence). CDR3 DNA: TGTGCCAGCAGCTCCCTAGGAAATACTAGATACAATGAGCAGTTCTTC. Its protein product is CASSSLGNTRYNEQFF.

The chain carries TRBV29-1 and TRBJ2-7; the match to TRBD2 covers 8 bases. The CDR3 sequence is 11 residues long. V shed 7 bases, J shed 3 bases, and the junction held 2 bases outside the gene matches. Germline lookup yields CDR1 SQVTM and CDR2 ANQGSEA. CDR3 DNA: TGCAGCGCGAGCGGGAGCTACGAGCAGTACTTC. It codes for CSASGSYEQYF.